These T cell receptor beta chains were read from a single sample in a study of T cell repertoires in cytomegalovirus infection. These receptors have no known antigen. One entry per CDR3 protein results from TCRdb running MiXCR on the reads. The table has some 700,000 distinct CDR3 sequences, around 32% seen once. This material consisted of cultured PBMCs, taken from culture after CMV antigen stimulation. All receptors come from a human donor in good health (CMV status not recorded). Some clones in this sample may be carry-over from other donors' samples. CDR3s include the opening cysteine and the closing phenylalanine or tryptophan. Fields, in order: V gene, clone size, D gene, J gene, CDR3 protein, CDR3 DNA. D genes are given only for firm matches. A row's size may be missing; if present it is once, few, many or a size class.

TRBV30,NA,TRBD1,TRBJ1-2,CAWSPQVRGRWGYTF,TGTGCCTGGAGTCCGCAGGTCAGGGGGCGATGGGGCTACACCTTC
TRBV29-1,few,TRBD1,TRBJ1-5,CSVSQGANQPQHF,TGCAGCGTTTCTCAGGGGGCTAATCAGCCCCAGCATTTT
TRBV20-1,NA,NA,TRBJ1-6,CSAPSTVQSNSPLHF,TGCAGTGCTCCCTCAACGGTACAGAGTAATTCACCCCTCCACTTT
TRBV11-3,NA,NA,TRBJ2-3,CASSLGAQITDTQYF,TGTGCCAGCAGCTTAGGTGCACAGATCACAGATACGCAGTATTTT
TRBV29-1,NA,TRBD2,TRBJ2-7,CSASTTSGGSYEQYF,TGCAGCGCCTCTACTACTAGCGGGGGCTCCTACGAGCAGTACTTC
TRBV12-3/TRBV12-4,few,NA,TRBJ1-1,CASSSTARGSVEAFF,TGTGCCAGCAGTTCCACGGCAAGGGGGTCGGTTGAAGCTTTCTTT
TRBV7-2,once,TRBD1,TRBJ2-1,CASTPDRGYNEQFF,TGTGCCAGCACCCCGGACAGGGGATACAATGAGCAGTTCTTC
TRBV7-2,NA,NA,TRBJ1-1,CATQSSRGPMNTEAFF,TGTGCCACCCAATCGAGTCGGGGTCCAATGAACACTGAAGCTTTCTTT
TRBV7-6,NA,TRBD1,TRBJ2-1,CASRQTRDSSYNEQFF,TGTGCCAGCAGGCAAACCCGGGACAGCTCCTACAATGAGCAGTTCTTC
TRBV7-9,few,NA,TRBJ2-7,CASSLAWVQGEQYF,TGTGCCAGCAGCTTAGCGTGGGTCCAAGGTGAGCAGTACTTC
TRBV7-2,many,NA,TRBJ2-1,CASSLVPRGGQFF,TGTGCCAGCAGCTTAGTTCCCAGGGGTGGGCAGTTCTTC
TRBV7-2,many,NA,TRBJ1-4,CASSLRGVINEKLFF,TGTGCCAGCAGCCTTCGGGGGGTAATTAATGAAAAACTGTTTTTT
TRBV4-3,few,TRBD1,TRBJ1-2,CASSQDGTGVTSNGYTF,TGCGCCAGCAGCCAAGATGGGACAGGCGTTACTTCAAATGGCTACACCTTC
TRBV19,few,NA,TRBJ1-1,CASSPWGGLNTEAFF,TGTGCCAGTAGTCCCTGGGGCGGGTTAAACACTGAAGCTTTCTTT
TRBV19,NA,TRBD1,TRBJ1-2,CASSIRGQGFYGYTF,TGTGCCAGTAGTATACGAGGACAGGGGTTCTATGGCTACACCTTC
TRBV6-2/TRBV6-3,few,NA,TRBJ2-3,CASSGAADTQYF,TGTGCCAGCAGCGGGGCGGCAGATACGCAGTATTTT
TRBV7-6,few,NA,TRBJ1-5,CASSPGVDAPQHF,TGTGCCAGCAGCCCCGGGGTGGACGCGCCCCAGCATTTT
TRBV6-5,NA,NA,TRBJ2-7,CASGVGWGSYEQYF,TGTGCCAGCGGGGTCGGATGGGGCTCCTACGAGCAGTACTTC
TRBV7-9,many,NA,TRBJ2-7,CASSVGLLSYEQYF,TGTGCCAGCAGCGTGGGACTTCTCTCCTACGAGCAGTACTTC
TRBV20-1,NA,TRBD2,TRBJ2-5,CSARDGRALETQYF,TGCAGTGCTAGAGACGGGAGGGCCTTAGAGACCCAGTACTTC
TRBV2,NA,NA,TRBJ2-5,CASSEVVSQYF,TGTGCCAGCAGTGAAGTGGTGTCCCAGTACTTC
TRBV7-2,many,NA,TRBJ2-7,CASSLGGSTTYEQYF,TGTGCCAGCAGCTTAGGAGGTTCGACCACCTACGAGCAGTACTTC
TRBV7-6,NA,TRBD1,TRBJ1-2,CASSQKTGGRVGYTF,TGTGCCAGCAGCCAAAAGACAGGGGGCCGGGTAGGCTACACCTTC
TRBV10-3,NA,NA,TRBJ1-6,CAIGQGLPYNSPLHF,TGTGCCATCGGCCAGGGGCTCCCTTATAATTCACCCCTCCACTTT
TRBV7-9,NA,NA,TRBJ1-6,CASSAPGLLNNSPLHF,TGTGCCAGCAGCGCCCCGGGACTCTTAAATAATTCACCCCTCCACTTT
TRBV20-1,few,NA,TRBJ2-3,CSATEFRTDTQYF,TGCAGTGCTACCGAGTTCCGCACAGATACGCAGTATTTT
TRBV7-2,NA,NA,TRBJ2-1,CASSLDLFEQFF,TGTGCCAGCAGCTTAGATCTATTTGAGCAGTTCTTC
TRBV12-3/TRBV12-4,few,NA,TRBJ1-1,CASSFFRSEAFF,TGTGCCAGCAGTTTTTTCAGGTCTGAAGCTTTCTTT
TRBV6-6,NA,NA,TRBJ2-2,CASSYGDPGELFF,TGTGCCAGCAGTTACGGTGACCCCGGGGAGCTGTTTTTT
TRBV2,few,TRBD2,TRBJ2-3,CASSDLIGRGGRDTQYF,TGTGCCAGCAGTGACCTCATCGGGCGGGGGGGCCGCGATACGCAGTATTTT
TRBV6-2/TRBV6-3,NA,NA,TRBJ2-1,CASSPREYNEQFF,TGTGCCAGCAGTCCCCGAGAGTACAATGAGCAGTTCTTC
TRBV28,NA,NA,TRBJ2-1,CASSFASVNEQFF,TGTGCCAGCAGTTTTGCGTCGGTGAATGAGCAGTTCTTC
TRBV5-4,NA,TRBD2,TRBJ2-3,CASSSGTSAPTDTQYF,TGTGCCAGCAGCTCAGGGACTAGCGCACCCACAGATACGCAGTATTTT
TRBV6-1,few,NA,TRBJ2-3,CASSEVPGIADTQYF,TGTGCCAGCAGTGAAGTCCCCGGGATAGCAGATACGCAGTATTTT
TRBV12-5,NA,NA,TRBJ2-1,CASGFSSGIAYNEQFF,TGTGCTAGTGGTTTTAGTTCAGGGATCGCCTACAATGAGCAGTTCTTC
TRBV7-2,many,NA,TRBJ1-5,CASSLVGGMDQPQHF,TGTGCCAGCAGCTTAGTCGGAGGGATGGATCAGCCCCAGCATTTT
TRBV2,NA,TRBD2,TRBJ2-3,CASSGTSVGTDTQYF,TGTGCCAGCAGTGGTACTAGCGTGGGCACAGATACGCAGTATTTT
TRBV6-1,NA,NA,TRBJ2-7,CASSGADLRPSYEQYF,TGTGCCAGCTCAGGGGCAGACCTAAGGCCCTCCTACGAGCAGTACTTC
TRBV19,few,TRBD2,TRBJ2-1,CASSPRGGQPTRYNEQFF,TGTGCCAGTAGTCCGCGGGGGGGACAGCCCACCCGTTACAATGAGCAGTTCTTC
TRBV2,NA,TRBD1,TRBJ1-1,CASRPRTGVNTEAFF,TGTGCCAGCAGGCCTAGGACAGGGGTGAACACTGAAGCTTTCTTT
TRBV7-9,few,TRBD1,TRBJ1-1,CASSLGEGTVITGEAFF,TGTGCCAGCAGCTTAGGGGAAGGGACAGTGATTACCGGGGAAGCTTTCTTT
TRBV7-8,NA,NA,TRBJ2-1,CASSLARMNEQFF,TGTGCCAGCAGCTTAGCGCGGATGAATGAGCAGTTCTTC
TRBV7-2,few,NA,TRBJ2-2,CASSPEWLARWGELFF,TGTGCCAGCAGCCCGGAGTGGCTAGCCCGATGGGGGGAGCTGTTTTTT
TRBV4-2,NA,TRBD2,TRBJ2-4,CASAPGGMNIQYF,TGTGCCAGCGCCCCGGGGGGGATGAACATTCAGTACTTC
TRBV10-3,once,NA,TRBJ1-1,CAISESGGAGEAFF,TGTGCCATCAGTGAGTCAGGGGGGGCTGGTGAAGCTTTCTTT
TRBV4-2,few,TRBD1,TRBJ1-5,CASSLTPDRVQPQHF,TGTGCCAGCAGCCTAACCCCGGACAGGGTACAGCCCCAGCATTTT
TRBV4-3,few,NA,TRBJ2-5,CASSQGPAVEGETQYF,TGCGCCAGCAGCCAAGGACCCGCAGTGGAAGGGGAGACCCAGTACTTC
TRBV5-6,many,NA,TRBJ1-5,CASSLSGGDQPQHF,TGTGCCAGCAGCTTATCGGGTGGCGATCAGCCCCAGCATTTT
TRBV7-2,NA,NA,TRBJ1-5,CASSLGLQPQHF,TGTGCCAGCAGCTTAGGTCTTCAGCCCCAGCATTTT
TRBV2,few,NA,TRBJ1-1,CASSAGRITNTEAFF,TGTGCCAGCAGTGCGGGCAGGATTACCAACACTGAAGCTTTCTTT
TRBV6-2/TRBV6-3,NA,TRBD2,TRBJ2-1,CATQGPPLSGRDYNEQFF,TGTGCCACCCAGGGTCCCCCTCTCAGCGGGAGGGATTACAATGAGCAGTTCTTC
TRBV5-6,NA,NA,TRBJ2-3,CASSPDAGRGETDTQYF,TGTGCCAGCAGCCCTGACGCCGGTAGGGGAGAAACAGATACGCAGTATTTT
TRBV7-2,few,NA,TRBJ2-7,CASSLVVRRLLDEQYF,TGTGCCAGCAGCTTAGTGGTTAGACGCCTCCTAGACGAGCAGTACTTC
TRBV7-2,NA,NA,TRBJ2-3,CASRLVEGVVDTQYF,TGTGCCAGCCGCTTAGTAGAGGGCGTCGTGGATACGCAGTATTTT
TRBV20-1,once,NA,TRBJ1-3,CSAPTVGSGNTIYF,TGCAGTGCTCCCACGGTCGGTTCCGGAAACACCATATATTTT
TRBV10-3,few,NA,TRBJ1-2,CAISESRKYYGYTF,TGTGCCATCAGTGAGTCGCGGAAGTACTATGGCTACACCTTC
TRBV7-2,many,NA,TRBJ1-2,CASSLEGRMNYGYTF,TGTGCCAGCAGCTTAGAGGGCAGAATGAACTATGGCTACACCTTC
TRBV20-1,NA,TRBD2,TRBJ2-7,CSARGGREQYF,TGCAGTGCTAGGGGGGGGAGGGAGCAGTACTTC
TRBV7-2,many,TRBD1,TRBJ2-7,CASSLAGTGYYEQYF,TGTGCCAGCAGCTTGGCCGGGACAGGATACTACGAGCAGTACTTC
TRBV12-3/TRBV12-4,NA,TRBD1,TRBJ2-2,CASTMRQGSFTGELFF,TGTGCCAGCACCATGAGACAGGGGTCCTTCACCGGGGAGCTGTTTTTT